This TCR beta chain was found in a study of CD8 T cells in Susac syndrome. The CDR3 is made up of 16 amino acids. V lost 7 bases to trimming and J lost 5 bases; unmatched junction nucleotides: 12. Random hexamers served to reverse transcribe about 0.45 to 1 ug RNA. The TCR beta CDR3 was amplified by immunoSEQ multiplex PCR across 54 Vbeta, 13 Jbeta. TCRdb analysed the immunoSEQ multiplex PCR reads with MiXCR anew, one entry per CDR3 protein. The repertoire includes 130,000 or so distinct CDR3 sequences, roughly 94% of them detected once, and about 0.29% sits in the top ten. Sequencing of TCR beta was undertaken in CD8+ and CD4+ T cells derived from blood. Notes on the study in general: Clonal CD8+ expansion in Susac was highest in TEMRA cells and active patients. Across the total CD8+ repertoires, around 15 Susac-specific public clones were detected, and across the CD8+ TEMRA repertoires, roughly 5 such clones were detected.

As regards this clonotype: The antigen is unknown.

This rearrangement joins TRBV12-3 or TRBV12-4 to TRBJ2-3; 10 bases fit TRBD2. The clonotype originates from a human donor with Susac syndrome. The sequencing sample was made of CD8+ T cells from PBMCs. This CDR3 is CASITDSGGSGDTQYF. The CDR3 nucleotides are TGTGCCAGCATTACGGATAGCGGGGGGTCGGGAGATACGCAGTATTTT.